The clone carrying this TCR beta chain was observed a few times. The sample is drawn from a study of early T cells in non-severe SARS-CoV-2 infection. MiXCR, applied by TCRdb to the 5' RACE reads, yields one record per CDR3 protein. This sample carries tens of thousands of distinct CDR3 sequences, around 5.8% of them seen once, and the ten largest clones take 5.2%. V lost 6 bases to trimming and J lost 2 bases; unmatched junction nucleotides: 7. The CDR3 runs to 14 residues. Germline loops: CDR1 MNHEY, CDR2 SVGEGT. The sample was whole blood. The rearrangement links TRBV6-2 or TRBV6-3 to TRBJ2-7; 7 bases map to TRBD1. The receptor comes from an adult who was a healthcare worker with PCR-confirmed SARS-CoV-2 infection or an uninfected control (not recorded which). CDR3 loop: CASSPGQVPYEQYF. CDR3 nucleotides: TGTGCCAGCAGCCCCGGACAGGTTCCCTACGAGCAGTACTTC.